The 22 T cell receptor beta chains below come from one sample, sequenced in a study of beta chain features in type 1 diabetes. cDNA synthesis used the whole RNA isolate, giving expressed TCRB sequences. Assay: immunoSEQ multiplex PCR; the TCRdb copy retains only in-frame clones and omits some. Of more than 300,000 clones in the sample, about 12% are singletons; the top ten hold roughly 0.0097%. These receptors' targets are unknown. Whole-study results and caveats: Moderately but significantly shorter TCRB CDR3s were found in Type 1 diabetes patients in all four CD4+ subsets.

The sample consisted of naive CD4+ T cells from blood. Receptors originate from a woman aged 18-35 years with type 1 diabetes.

This chain links TRBV9 with TRBJ2-3, with 7 bases fitting TRBD2. The V gene's germline CDR1 is SGDLS and CDR2 YYNGEE. The CDR3 covers 15 residues. The V segment lost 2 bases and the J segment 2 bases; nucleotides outside the gene matches: 5. CDR3 region: CASSVGEGFTDTQYF. The CDR3 DNA sequence: TGTGCCAGCAGCGTTGGGGAGGGTTTCACAGATACGCAGTATTTT.

The rearrangement joins TRBV5-1 to TRBJ2-3, with TRBD1 identical over 10 bases. This CDR3 comprises 14 residues. V lost 6 bases to trimming and J lost 3 bases; unmatched junction nucleotides: 4. CDR1 SGHRS and CDR2 YFSETQ come from the germline V gene. The CDR3 bases are TGCGCCAGCACCTGGACAGGGGGAACAGATACGCAGTATTTT. Translation gives CASTWTGGTDTQYF.

The rearrangement uses TRBV10-3 and TRBJ2-5, with a weak D call TRBD2 (6 bases). This CDR3 contains 13 residues. Per the germline V gene, CDR1 is ENHRY and CDR2 is SYGVKD. V lost 6 bases and J 9 bases, leaving 17 bases between the germline ends. The CDR3 DNA reads TGTGCCATCAGCCCGGGACTTTCTCGGCCCCAGTACTTC. Its translation: CAISPGLSRPQYF.

This clone was seen a few times. This chain uses TRBV5-6 with TRBJ2-5; TRBD1 is a possible D gene (6 bases). The CDR3 runs 15 residues. Between the trimmed V and J ends, which lost 4 bases and 3 bases, there was a span of 16 bases. CDR1 SGHDT and CDR2 YYEEEE come from the germline V gene. The CDR3 sequence: CASSVSWDTKETQYF. CDR3 nucleotides: TGTGCCAGCAGCGTAAGCTGGGACACCAAAGAGACCCAGTACTTC.

This clone occurred a few times. The V and J genes are TRBV5-6 and TRBJ2-5; 8 bases agree with TRBD1. V was clipped by 2 bases and J by 1 base; unmatched bases: 4. The CDR3 length is 15 residues. In germline, CDR1 is SGHDT, CDR2 YYEEEE. Written as DNA, the CDR3 is TGTGCCAGCAGCTTCGGACAGGGCGCCCAAGAGACCCAGTACTTC. Its protein is CASSFGQGAQETQYF.

This clone came up once. The V and J genes are TRBV27 and TRBJ2-1, with TRBD2 matching 11 bases. V was pared by 5 bases and J by 1 base, with 7 bases of the junction left unmatched. CDR1 is MNHEY, CDR2 SMNVEV, per germline (reference sequence). This CDR3 has 17 residues. CDR3 DNA sequence: TGTGCCAGCAGTCAAACTAGCGGGAGTTCTTCCTACAATGAGCAGTTCTTC. This sequence encodes CASSQTSGSSSYNEQFF.

The chain is built from TRBV6-5 and TRBJ1-2; TRBD1 matches at 9 bases. The CDR3 runs to 15 residues. The trim removed 6 bases at V and 3 bases at J, leaving 8 bases unmatched. Looked up from germline, CDR1 is MNHEY and CDR2 is SVGAGI. This CDR3 is CASRRQGGVDYGYTF. The DNA for the CDR3 is TGTGCCAGCAGAAGACAGGGGGGAGTTGACTATGGCTACACCTTC.

This clone turned up a few times. This chain connects TRBV9 to TRBJ2-7, with 7 bases identical to TRBD2. J lost 3 bases, V lost 2 bases, and 5 bases had no gene match. Germline assignment: CDR1 SGDLS and CDR2 YYNGEE. This CDR3 has 14 residues. CDR3 coding DNA: TGTGCCAGCAGCGTGTTATCTAGCGGCTACGAGCAGTACTTC. Translated, it gives CASSVLSSGYEQYF.

Only a few counts were recorded for this clone. The rearrangement uses TRBV7-2 and TRBJ2-2, with D possibly matching TRBD2 (5 bases). Germline assignment: CDR1 SGHTA and CDR2 FQGNSA. The CDR3 covers 14 residues. V shed 2 bases and J shed 4 bases, with 8 bases lying between them. CDR3 coding DNA: TGTGCCAGCAGCTTAAGGCGGGTCACCGGGGAGCTGTTTTTT. Translated, it gives CASSLRRVTGELFF.

This clone was picked up a small number of times. The V gene is TRBV9, the J gene TRBJ2-3; possibly TRBD2 for D (6 bases). Per the germline V gene, CDR1 is SGDLS and CDR2 is YYNGEE. V was cut by 0 bases and J by 1 base, with 9 bases left in between. This CDR3 has 15 amino acids. This CDR3 reads CASSVGIAGTDTQYF. CDR3 nucleotides: TGTGCCAGCAGCGTAGGAATAGCGGGCACAGATACGCAGTATTTT.

The sample holds a few counts of this clone. The V gene is TRBV18, the J gene TRBJ1-1, with D perhaps matching TRBD1 (6 bases). V was trimmed by 0 bases and J by 11 bases, leaving 13 bases between them. This CDR3 is 13 amino acids long. The germline CDR1 and CDR2 sequences are KGHSH and LQKENI. The CDR3 region has the DNA TGTGCCAGCTCACCACCTGGGGGGGCGCACGCTTTCTTT. Protein product: CASSPPGGAHAFF.

This clone was counted only a few times. The rearrangement uses TRBV5-4 and TRBJ1-2, with D hard to call. This CDR3 is built from 11 residues. Trimming shortened V by 0 bases and J by 10 bases, and 7 bases separated the two germline ends. The germline gives CDR1 SGHNT, CDR2 YYREEE (reference sequence). CDR3 in amino acids: CASSLAGLYTF. As DNA, the CDR3 is TGTGCCAGCAGCTTGGCCGGACTCTACACCTTC.

In its sample, this clone was seen a few times. The chain links TRBV30 to TRBJ2-7; 10 bases fit TRBD2. The V gene's germline CDR1 is GTSNPN and CDR2 SVGIG (reference sequence). This CDR3 is 16 amino acids long. Losses at the gene ends were 2 bases for V and 4 bases for J; bases not matched to a gene: 11. CDR3 residues: CAWSPTTSGRIYEQYF. The CDR3 coding sequence is TGTGCCTGGAGTCCGACGACTAGCGGGCGGATTTACGAGCAGTACTTC. Full variable domain (missing parts from reference TRBV30 and TRBJ2-7): SQTIHQWPATLVQPVGSPLSLECTVEGTSNPNLYWYRQAAGRGLQLLFYSVGIGQISSEVPQNLSASRPQDRQFILSSKKLLLSDSGFYLCAWSPTTSGRIYEQYFGPGTRLTVT.

V usage is TRBV29-1 and J usage is TRBJ1-1; a weak D match, TRBD1 (5 bases). CDR1 SQVTM and CDR2 ANQGSEA come from the germline V gene. The CDR3 length is 11 residues. Trimming took off 7 bases at V and 2 bases at J, with 8 bases between the two ends. The CDR3 nucleotides read TGCAGCGGGGGCTACAACACTGAAGCTTTCTTT. Its translation: CSGGYNTEAFF.

This clone was detected only a few times. This sequence joins TRBV28 and TRBJ1-2; 8 nucleotides match TRBD1. The CDR3 sequence is 14 residues long. Germline-derived CDR1 and CDR2 are MDHEN and SYDVKM. V shed 8 bases, J shed 4 bases, and the junction held 9 bases outside the gene matches. The CDR3 loop is CASLVGQGGYGYTF. As DNA, the CDR3 is TGTGCCAGCCTCGTCGGACAGGGCGGCTATGGCTACACCTTC.

To note about this clone: Distinct nucleotide sequences in the sample also encode this CDR3. The genes are TRBV5-4 and TRBJ2-1; D remains ambiguous. The CDR3 extends over 15 amino acids. Germline lookup yields CDR1 SGHNT and CDR2 YYREEE (reference sequence). Deletions cut 3 bases from V and 1 base from J, with 11 bases between. The CDR3 DNA reads as TGTGCCAGCAGCTCCGGCGGTTCGTCCTACAATGAGCAGTTCTTC. This translates into CASSSGGSSYNEQFF.

This clone appeared a few times. The genes are TRBV5-4 and TRBJ2-2; tentative D call: TRBD1 (5 bases). This CDR3 is 15 amino acids long. Per the germline V gene, CDR1 is SGHNT and CDR2 is YYREEE (reference sequence). Trimming left V 1 base short and J 6 bases short, with 13 bases between. The CDR3 DNA reads as TGTGCCAGCAGCTTGAATGGCAGGGTGGCCGGGGAGCTGTTTTTT. Its translation: CASSLNGRVAGELFF.

The sample holds a few counts of this clone. The rearrangement links TRBV6-5 to TRBJ2-2, with a possible D match to TRBD2 (6 bases). V gave up 4 bases and J gave up 4 bases, with 10 bases separating them. The CDR3 contains 14 residues. The germline V gene encodes CDR1 MNHEY and CDR2 SVGAGI. This chain's CDR3 is CASSWVGGTGELFF. The CDR3 region has the DNA TGTGCCAGCAGTTGGGTCGGGGGCACCGGGGAGCTGTTTTTT.

The rearrangement uses TRBV7-2 and TRBJ1-5; D not certain. CDR1 is SGHTA, CDR2 FQGNSA, per germline. Trimming shortened V by 1 base and J by 4 bases, and 11 bases separated the two germline ends. The CDR3 spans 15 residues. The CDR3, as DNA: TGTGCCAGCAGCTTAGTCGCGACGGGAAATCAGCCCCAGCATTTT. Translating it yields CASSLVATGNQPQHF.

For this clone: The sample carries other DNA sequences with the same CDR3. This chain uses TRBV9 with TRBJ2-5; a possible D gene is TRBD2 (6 bases). Germline loops: CDR1 SGDLS, CDR2 YYNGEE. This CDR3 contains 13 residues. Trimming took 2 bases from V and 5 from J, leaving 10 bases between them. CDR3 residues: CASSVAGSETQYF. CDR3 nucleotides: TGTGCCAGCAGCGTTGCGGGGTCGGAGACCCAGTACTTC.

V usage is TRBV28 and J usage is TRBJ1-2, with TRBD1 as a possible D gene (5 bases). Germline CDR1 and CDR2: MDHEN and SYDVKM. The CDR3 runs 14 residues. The V and J ends lost 1 base and 4 bases respectively, with 10 bases between them. This CDR3 reads CASSLLTASYGYTF. The CDR3 DNA reads TGTGCCAGCAGTTTATTGACAGCAAGCTATGGCTACACCTTC.

The chain has TRBV5-4 and TRBJ2-1; TRBD2 matches 11 bases. Unmatched junction bases numbered 7, after V lost 5 bases and J lost 6 bases. This CDR3 has 15 amino acids. Per germline, CDR1 SGHNT and CDR2 YYREEE (reference sequence). The CDR3 spells CASRPGTSGLNEQFF. CDR3 nucleotide sequence: TGTGCCAGCAGACCCGGGACTAGCGGCCTCAATGAGCAGTTCTTC.